This passage covers 5 T cell receptor beta chains from one sample sequenced in a study of tumor and adjacent non-tumor tissue in lung cancer. TCRbeta libraries were built with three rounds of nested PCR, modified from ARM-PCR. TCRdb used MiXCR to reprocess the multiplex PCR reads, holding one entry per CDR3 protein. The table includes 77,000 or so distinct CDR3 sequences, 76% detected once. No cell sorting was done before RNA was extracted from the tissue. The normal lung tissue was taken more than 3 cm from the tumor edge. Sequencing was done on a sample of distant non-tumor lung tissue. The origin of the receptors is a man between 65 and 79 years old with non-small cell lung cancer.

The count of this clonotype is one. A much more abundant neighbour one base away suggests this may be a read error. This rearrangement joins TRBV5-6 to TRBJ2-2; D not resolved. The V gene lost 7 bases and the J gene lost 1 base, with 14 bases spanning the gap. The CDR3 length is 15 residues. Per the germline V gene, CDR1 is SGHDT and CDR2 is YYEEEE. Here the CDR3 reads CASHDHGRNTGELFF. The CDR3 DNA follows: TGTGCCAGCCACGATCATGGGCGGAACACCGGGGAGCTGTTTTTT.

This clonotype was observed a handful of times. This may be a read error: a much more frequent sequence differs by one nucleotide. This rearrangement joins TRBV10-3 to TRBJ2-3; 7 nucleotides align to TRBD2. There are 12 residues in the CDR3. With V trimmed by 8 bases and J by 9 bases, 8 bases remained unmatched. Germline assignment: CDR1 ENHRY and CDR2 SYGVKD. The CDR3 loop is CAICSSGTTQYF. CDR3 in DNA: TGTGCCATCTGTTCTAGCGGTACAACGCAGTATTTT.

V gene TRBV10-3 combines with J gene TRBJ2-1, with D possibly called TRBD1 or TRBD2 (5 bases each). This CDR3 is built from 15 residues. V shed 5 bases and J shed 0 bases, with 11 bases lying between them. CDR1 and CDR2 (germline): ENHRY, SYGVKD. In DNA, the CDR3 is TGTGCCATCAGTCAAGAGGGGAGCTCCTACAATGAGCAGTTCTTC. Its translation is CAISQEGSSYNEQFF.

On this clonotype itself: Sequence at one end of the junction differs from germline and may be a read error. The V call is TRBV7-9, the J call TRBJ2-1, with D possibly being TRBD1 or TRBD2 (6 bases each). CDR1 is SEHNR and CDR2 is FQNEAQ in the germline V gene (reference sequence). There are 15 residues in the CDR3. The CDR3 nucleotides are TGTGCCAGCAGTCCCTCCGGGGGCGGATACAATGATCAGTTCTTC. Protein: CASSPSGGGYNDQFF. Combining the CDR3 with reference TRBV7-9 and TRBJ2-1 gives the whole variable domain DTGVSQNPRHKITKRGQNVTFRCDPISEHNRLYWYRQTLGQGPEFLTYFQNEAQLEKSRLLSDRFSAERPKGSFSTLEIQRTEQGDSAMYLCASSPSGGGYNDQFFGPGTRLTVL.

The V and J genes are TRBV12-3 or TRBV12-4 and TRBJ2-3; 8 nucleotides align to TRBD1. There are 14 residues in the CDR3. J lost 6 bases, V lost 11 bases, and 13 bases had no gene match. The CDR3 coding sequence is TGTGCCTACAGTTTTTCCAGGGGGCTGGATACGCAGTATTTT. Its translation: CAYSFSRGLDTQYF.